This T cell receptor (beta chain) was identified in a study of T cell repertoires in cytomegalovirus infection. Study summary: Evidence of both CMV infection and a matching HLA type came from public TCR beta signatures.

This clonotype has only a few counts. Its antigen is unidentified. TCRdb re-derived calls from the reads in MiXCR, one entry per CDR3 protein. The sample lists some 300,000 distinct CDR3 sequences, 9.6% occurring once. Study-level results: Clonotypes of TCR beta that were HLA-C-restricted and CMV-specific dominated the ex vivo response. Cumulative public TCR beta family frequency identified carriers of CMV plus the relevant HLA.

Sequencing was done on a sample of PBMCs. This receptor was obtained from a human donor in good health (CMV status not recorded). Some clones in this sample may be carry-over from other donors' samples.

CDR3 coding DNA: TGTGCCAGCAGCCCCGTAGTTGGGCGGTCTAACTATGGCTACACCTTC. It translates to CASSPVVGRSNYGYTF. This chain links TRBV7-9 with TRBJ1-2, with D unclear. The CDR3 extends over 16 amino acids. CDR1 is SEHNR and CDR2 is FQNEAQ in the germline V gene (reference sequence). Trimming left V 5 bases short and J 0 bases short, with 16 bases between.